Presented here are 26 T cell receptor beta chains from one specimen sequenced in a study of cytomegalovirus exposure and HLA in healthy donors. Sequencing used immunoSEQ multiplex PCR; TCRdb keeps in-frame clones, though not all of them. The sample contains 240,000 or so clones, around 85% of which appear only once. The material sequenced was PBMCs. These TCRs come from a young woman in good health and CMV-seropositive.

The genes are TRBV2 and TRBJ2-5; 8 nucleotides line up with TRBD1. CDR3 size: 13 residues. CDR1 is SNHLY and CDR2 is FYNNEI in the germline V gene. V lost 7 bases to trimming and J lost 4 bases; unmatched junction nucleotides: 5. This CDR3 is CASIPDRGETQYF. Written as DNA, the CDR3 is TGTGCCAGCATTCCCGACAGGGGAGAGACCCAGTACTTC. Full variable domain (rest looked up from reference TRBV2 and TRBJ2-5): EPEVTQTPSHQVTQMGQEVILRCVPISNHLYFYWYRQILGQKVEFLVSFYNNEISEKSEIFDDQFSVERPDGSNFTLKIRSTKLEDSAMYFCASIPDRGETQYFGPGTRLLVL.

CDR3 nucleotide sequence: TGTGCCAGCAGCCCGGGGGGGCGGAACACTGAAGCTTTCTTT. Translation gives CASSPGGRNTEAFF. This rearrangement joins TRBV6-5 to TRBJ1-1, with TRBD1 as a possible D gene (6 bases). CDR1 is MNHEY, CDR2 SVGAGI, per germline. CDR3 size: 14 residues. Trimming took 6 bases from V and 1 from J, leaving 12 bases between them.

About this clone: Distinct nucleotide sequences in the sample also encode this CDR3. The V and J genes are TRBV28 and TRBJ1-5, with D possibly matching TRBD1 (6 bases). This CDR3 has 14 residues. V was cut by 1 base and J by 4 bases, with 8 bases left in between. Germline V gene lookup returns CDR1 MDHEN and CDR2 SYDVKM. DNA for the CDR3: TGTGCCAGCAGTTTATACAGGGAAAATCAGCCCCAGCATTTT. Translated: CASSLYRENQPQHF.

The chain employs TRBV2 and TRBJ2-7, with 10 bases aligning to TRBD1. The CDR3 contains 13 residues. Per the germline V gene, CDR1 is SNHLY and CDR2 is FYNNEI. V lost 8 bases, J lost 0 bases, and 1 base stayed unmatched. In DNA form, the CDR3 reads TGTGCCAGCGGACAGGGGGGCTCCTACGAGCAGTACTTC. It is translated as CASGQGGSYEQYF.

The chain carries TRBV27 and TRBJ1-5, with 7 bases aligning to TRBD1. With V trimmed by 4 bases and J by 6 bases, 9 bases remained unmatched. The length of the CDR3 is 15 residues. CDR1 and CDR2 from the germline V gene are MNHEY and SMNVEV (reference sequence). CDR3 amino acids: CASSSLGAGGQPQHF. In DNA form, the CDR3 reads TGTGCCAGCAGTTCCCTTGGGGCAGGGGGTCAGCCCCAGCATTTT.

This clone was seen a handful of times. V usage is TRBV29-1 and J usage is TRBJ2-1; TRBD2 might be the D (6 bases). The germline gives CDR1 SQVTM, CDR2 ANQGSEA. V was trimmed by 2 bases and J by 6 bases, leaving 20 bases between them. There are 16 residues in the CDR3. CDR3 nucleotide sequence: TGCAGCGTTGAACTAGCGAGTCGTTCAGTTCTCAATGAGCAGTTCTTC. Protein product: CSVELASRSVLNEQFF.

The chain is built from TRBV7-8 and TRBJ2-1; maybe TRBD1 (5 bases). V shed 5 bases and J shed 9 bases, with 8 bases lying between them. Per the germline V gene, CDR1 is SGHVS and CDR2 is FQNEAQ. The CDR3 extends over 11 amino acids. The CDR3 sequence: CASSPRGEQFF. The CDR3, as DNA: TGTGCCAGCAGCCCTAGGGGTGAGCAGTTCTTC.

This chain connects TRBV29-1 to TRBJ1-5; 9 nucleotides line up with TRBD1. The germline V gene has CDR1 SQVTM and CDR2 ANQGSEA. The CDR3 totals 14 residues. V lost 6 bases to trimming and J lost 4 bases; unmatched junction nucleotides: 7. CDR3 DNA sequence: TGCAGCGTCGGGTCCGGGACAGGGAATCAGCCCCAGCATTTT. The encoded protein is CSVGSGTGNQPQHF.

The V gene is TRBV6-6, the J gene TRBJ2-5; D ambiguous. Trimming removed 4 bases at V and 4 bases at J, with 10 bases between. Germline V lookup: CDR1 MNHNY, CDR2 SVGAGI (reference sequence). This CDR3 region has 13 residues. CDR3 nucleotides: TGTGCCAGCAGTTCTTACAGTCTAGAGACCCAGTACTTC. Translating gives CASSSYSLETQYF.

This clone was seen a single time. The J gene is TRBJ1-1, the V gene TRBV29-1; D might be TRBD1 (5 bases). There are 11 residues in the CDR3. Germline CDR1 SQVTM, CDR2 ANQGSEA. In DNA, the CDR3 is TGCGGGGGACTCAGTTTCTCTGAAGCTTTCTTT. This gives the protein CGGLSFSEAFF.

The CDR3 loop reads CASSLALVRVNSNQPQHF. The CDR3 nucleotides are TGTGCCAGCAGCTTAGCGCTGGTCAGGGTTAATAGCAATCAGCCCCAGCATTTT. The chain employs TRBV7-2 and TRBJ1-5; D perhaps matches TRBD1 (5 bases). The CDR3 is 18 amino acids. From germline, CDR1 is SGHTA and CDR2 FQGNSA. Trimming removed 0 bases from V and 0 bases from J, with 15 bases in between.

This rearrangement joins TRBV5-1 to TRBJ1-1, with a tentative D call TRBD1 (6 bases). This CDR3 is 15 amino acids long. Germline CDR1 and CDR2: SGHRS and YFSETQ. V lost 0 bases, J lost 8 bases, and 17 bases lay in between. The CDR3 DNA is TGCGCCAGCAGCTTGGAAAGGACAGCCACAAAAGAAGCTTTCTTT. This sequence encodes CASSLERTATKEAFF.

The CDR3 region has the DNA TGTGCCAGTGCCGGGACAGGGGTTCAGCCCCAGCATTTT. Protein product: CASAGTGVQPQHF. V usage is TRBV19 and J usage is TRBJ1-5; 10 bases agree with TRBD1. There are 13 residues in the CDR3. The germline gives CDR1 LNHDA, CDR2 SQIVND (reference sequence). The junction had 4 bases not matched to a gene; V was cut back by 8 bases and J by 6 bases.

The gene calls are TRBV2 and TRBJ1-1, with D maybe TRBD1 (5 bases). Germline V gene lookup returns CDR1 SNHLY and CDR2 FYNNEI. This CDR3 is built from 14 residues. Trimming removed 8 bases from V and 5 bases from J, with 18 bases in between. The CDR3 DNA is TGTGCCAGCGGTCGCGGGGGTATTGGTACTGAAGCTTTCTTT. Translation gives CASGRGGIGTEAFF.

On this clone: The same CDR3 can be traced to other DNA sequences in this sample. This rearrangement joins TRBV5-1 to TRBJ1-3, with a weak D call TRBD1 (5 bases). Trimming cost V 0 bases and J 4 bases, with 11 bases left between them. The germline V gene has CDR1 SGHRS and CDR2 YFSETQ. This CDR3 has 15 amino acids. Here the CDR3 DNA reads TGCGCCAGCAGCTTGGAAGCAGGGTCCGGAAACACCATATATTTT. The encoded protein is CASSLEAGSGNTIYF.

The chain uses TRBV12-5 and TRBJ2-1; no definite D call. The germline CDR1 and CDR2 sequences are LGHNT and FRNRAP. The CDR3 is 12 residues long. Deletions cut 6 bases from V and 10 bases from J, with 13 bases between. CDR3: CASGFTGWEQFF. DNA of the CDR3: TGTGCTAGTGGCTTCACCGGGTGGGAGCAGTTCTTC.

This clone turned up a few times. The genes are TRBV11-3 and TRBJ2-7, with D perhaps matching TRBD1 (5 bases). The CDR3 has 13 amino acids. The germline V gene encodes CDR1 SGHNT and CDR2 YENEEA. V was trimmed by 3 bases and J by 6 bases, leaving 12 bases between them. CDR3 sequence (DNA): TGTGCCAGCAGCTTCGTACTCCAGGGCGAGCAGTACTTC. Its translation is CASSFVLQGEQYF.

The chain couples TRBV25-1 to TRBJ2-5; 9 bases line up with TRBD1. With 3 bases clipped from V and 3 bases from J, the junction kept 2 bases outside the gene matches. This CDR3 contains 14 residues. Looked up from germline, CDR1 is MGHDK and CDR2 is SYGVNS. In DNA, the CDR3 is TGTGCCAGCAGTGATTGGACAGGGGAAGAGACCCAGTACTTC. Protein: CASSDWTGEETQYF.

The rearrangement links TRBV5-4 to TRBJ2-1; TRBD1 is a possible D gene (5 bases). Trimming stripped 2 bases from V and 4 bases from J, with 7 bases between. This CDR3 is 13 amino acids long. Germline-derived CDR1 and CDR2 are SGHNT and YYREEE (reference sequence). The CDR3 DNA reads as TGTGCCAGCAGCTTTGACAGTTACAATGAGCAGTTCTTC. It encodes CASSFDSYNEQFF.

The chain joins TRBV18 to TRBJ2-7; 7 bases are a match to TRBD1. The J segment lost 2 bases and the V segment lost 6 bases, leaving 7 bases of the junction unmatched. This CDR3 has 14 residues. From germline, CDR1 is KGHSH and CDR2 LQKENI. The CDR3 region has the DNA TGTGCCAGCTCCAGGGACAGAGGGGCCTACGAGCAGTACTTC. It specifies CASSRDRGAYEQYF.

J is TRBJ2-1 and V is TRBV18, with 10 positions matching TRBD2. The V segment lost 1 base and the J segment 5 bases; nucleotides outside the gene matches: 2. Germline V gene lookup returns CDR1 KGHSH and CDR2 LQKENI. This CDR3 is built from 15 residues. CDR3 in amino acids: CASSPRTSGNNEQFF. The CDR3 DNA sequence: TGTGCCAGCTCACCACGAACTAGCGGGAACAATGAGCAGTTCTTC.

The rearrangement joins TRBV28 to TRBJ2-5; unclear D gene. Trimming removed 10 bases at V and 5 bases at J, with 23 bases between. This CDR3 spans 15 amino acids. Germline V gene sequence: CDR1 MDHEN, CDR2 SYDVKM. This chain's CDR3 is CAIHSRPKPGETQYF. The CDR3 DNA is TGTGCCATTCACAGCCGACCTAAACCTGGGGAGACCCAGTACTTC. The full variable domain, in which reference TRBV28 and TRBJ2-5 provide the parts outside the CDR3, is DVKVTQSSRYLVKRTGEKVFLECVQDMDHENMFWYRQDPGLGLRLIYFSYDVKMKEKGDIPEGYSVSREKKERFSLILESASTNQTSMYLCAIHSRPKPGETQYFGPGTRLLVL.

The genes are TRBV27 and TRBJ2-1; 10 positions match TRBD2. J gave up 6 bases and V 6 bases, and 8 bases lay outside the gene matches. This CDR3 spans 15 amino acids. Germline assignment: CDR1 MNHEY and CDR2 SMNVEV (reference sequence). CDR3 coding DNA: TGTGCCAGCAGCCTCGGACTAGCGGCTTTCAATGAGCAGTTCTTC. This translates into CASSLGLAAFNEQFF.

The chain employs TRBV6-6 and TRBJ1-5; weak D call: TRBD1 (6 bases). V lost 5 bases, J lost 1 base, and 12 bases lay in between. From germline, CDR1 is MNHNY and CDR2 SVGAGI (reference sequence). This CDR3 region has 15 residues. This CDR3 reads CASSLQQGSNQPQHF. In nucleotides, the CDR3 is TGTGCCAGCAGTCTACAACAGGGCAGCAATCAGCCCCAGCATTTT.

This clone was picked up one time. This chain links TRBV7-9 with TRBJ2-5; the match to TRBD2 covers 12 bases. The V gene's germline CDR1 is SEHNR and CDR2 FQNEAQ (reference sequence). V was clipped by 5 bases and J by 5 bases; unmatched bases: 9. The CDR3 extends over 16 amino acids. DNA of the CDR3: TGTGCCAGCAGCGAAATCCTAGCGGGAGGGGGCGAGACCCAGTACTTC. It yields the protein CASSEILAGGGETQYF.

The DNA of the CDR3 is TGTGCCAGCAGTGACGACAGGGACAACACTGAAGCTTTCTTT. This gives the protein CASSDDRDNTEAFF. V usage is TRBV2 and J usage is TRBJ1-1; 7 bases match TRBD1. V lost 3 bases, J lost 2 bases, and 3 bases stayed unmatched. The CDR3 is 14 amino acids. The germline CDR1 and CDR2 sequences are SNHLY and FYNNEI.